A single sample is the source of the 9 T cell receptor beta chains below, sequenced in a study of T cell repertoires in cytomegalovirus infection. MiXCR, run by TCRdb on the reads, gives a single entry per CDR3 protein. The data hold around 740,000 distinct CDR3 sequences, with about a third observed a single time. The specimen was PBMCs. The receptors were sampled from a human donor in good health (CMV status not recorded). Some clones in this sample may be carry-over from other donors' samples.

DNA of the CDR3: TGTGCCAGCAGCCCCGGGACAGTGTGGGATTCACCCCTCCACTTT. Protein: CASSPGTVWDSPLHF. The rearrangement uses TRBV5-4 and TRBJ1-6, with TRBD1 matching 7 bases. Germline CDR1 SGHNT, CDR2 YYREEE (reference sequence). Trimming took 4 bases from V and 8 from J; bases not matched to a gene: 9. The CDR3 loop spans 15 amino acids.

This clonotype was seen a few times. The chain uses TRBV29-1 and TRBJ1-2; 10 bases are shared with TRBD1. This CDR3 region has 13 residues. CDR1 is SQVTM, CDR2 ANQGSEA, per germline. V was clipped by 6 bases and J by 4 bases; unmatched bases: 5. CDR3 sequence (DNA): TGCAGCGTAAAGACAGGGGGCGCCTATGGCTACACCTTC. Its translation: CSVKTGGAYGYTF.

The CDR3 DNA reads as TGTGCCAGCAGACAACCGGGGCAGGGGGCGCATTACGGTCAGCCCCAGCATTTT. The encoded protein is CASRQPGQGAHYGQPQHF. V is TRBV28 and J is TRBJ1-5, with 8 bases identical to TRBD1. The CDR3 extends over 18 amino acids. CDR1 MDHEN and CDR2 SYDVKM come from the germline V gene. The trim removed 6 bases at V and 6 bases at J, leaving 19 bases unmatched.

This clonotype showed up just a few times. The CDR3 loop is CASSRDRSGSTEAFF. The CDR3, as DNA: TGCGCCAGCAGCCGCGACAGGAGTGGGAGCACTGAAGCTTTCTTT. V is TRBV5-1 and J is TRBJ1-1, with a tentative D call TRBD1 (6 bases). The CDR3 extends over 15 amino acids. The germline V gene has CDR1 SGHRS and CDR2 YFSETQ. V dropped 4 bases and J dropped 4 bases, with 17 bases sitting between them.

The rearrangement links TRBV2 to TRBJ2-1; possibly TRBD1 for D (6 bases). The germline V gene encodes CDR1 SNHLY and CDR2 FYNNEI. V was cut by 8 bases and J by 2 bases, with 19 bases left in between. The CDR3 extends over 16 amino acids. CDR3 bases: TGTGCCAGCGGCTTTATGGACAGCCCAGCCTACAATGAGCAGTTCTTC. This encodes CASGFMDSPAYNEQFF.

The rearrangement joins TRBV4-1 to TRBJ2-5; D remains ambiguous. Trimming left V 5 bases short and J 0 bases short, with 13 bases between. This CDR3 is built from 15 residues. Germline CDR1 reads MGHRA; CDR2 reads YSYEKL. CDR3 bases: TGCGCCAGCAGCGCATCCGGGCACCACCAAGAGACCCAGTACTTC. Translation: CASSASGHHQETQYF.

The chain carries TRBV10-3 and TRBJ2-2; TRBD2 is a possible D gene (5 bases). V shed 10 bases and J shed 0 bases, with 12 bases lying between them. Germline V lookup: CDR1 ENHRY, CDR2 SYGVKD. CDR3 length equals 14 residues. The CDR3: CATRAGANTGELFF. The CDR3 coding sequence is TGTGCCACCCGCGCCGGGGCGAACACCGGGGAGCTGTTTTTT.

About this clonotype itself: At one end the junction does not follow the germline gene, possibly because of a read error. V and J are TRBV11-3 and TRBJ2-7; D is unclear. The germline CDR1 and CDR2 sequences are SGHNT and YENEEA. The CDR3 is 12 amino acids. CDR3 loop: CASSFGDAEQDF. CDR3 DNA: TGTGCAAGCAGCTTCGGAGACGCGGAGCAGGACTTC.

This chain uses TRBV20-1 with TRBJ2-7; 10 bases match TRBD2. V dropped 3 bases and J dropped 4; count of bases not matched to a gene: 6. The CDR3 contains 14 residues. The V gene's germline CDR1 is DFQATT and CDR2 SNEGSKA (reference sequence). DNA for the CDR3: TGCAGTGCTAGCGCTAGCGGGAGAGGGTACGAGCAGTACTTC. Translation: CSASASGRGYEQYF.